This T cell receptor (beta chain) was sequenced in a study of blood T cell repertoires in COVID-19. This table comes from immunoSEQ multiplex PCR, and its TCRdb copy is limited to in-frame clones, with some not included. This table has under 200,000 clones, approximately 81% appearing once. For recovered donors of Cohort 3, there were two negative PCRs, clearance, or symptom resolution. V lost 0 bases and J lost 5; bases outside the gene matches: 1. The CDR3 loop spans 14 amino acids. The germline V gene encodes CDR1 MGHRA and CDR2 YSYEKL. The material sequenced was PBMCs or T cells enriched from blood (not recorded which). This chain links TRBV4-1 with TRBJ2-5, with 9 bases matching TRBD1. The receptor's source is a man between 60 and 75 years old who had recovered from COVID-19. This CDR3 is CASSQEGQGETQYF. In nucleotides, the CDR3 is TGCGCCAGCAGCCAAGAGGGACAGGGTGAGACCCAGTACTTC.